These T cell receptor beta chains were read from a single sample in a study of T cells in Graves' hyperthyroidism and ophthalmopathy. One entry per CDR3 protein, called by TCRdb with MiXCR from the multiplex PCR reads. The top ten clones hold over 15% of a sample with 600,000 to 850,000 distinct CDR3 sequences, roughly a sixth of them seen once. Input material: blood. The receptors come from a woman between 45 and 65 years old with Graves' hyperthyroidism that later progressed to Graves' ophthalmopathy. CDR3s include the opening cysteine and the closing phenylalanine or tryptophan. D genes are given only for firm matches. Part of the rows lack a size; the others show once, few, many or a class for expanded clones.

J | size | V | D | DNA | CDR3
TRBJ1-5 | NA | TRBV2 | NA | TGTGCCAGCAGTGACGCTACAGGGCGAAATCAGCCCCAGCATTTT | CASSDATGRNQPQHF
TRBJ1-2 | many | TRBV20-1 | NA | TGCAGTGCTAGACCAGGGAGGGATGGCTACACCTTC | CSARPGRDGYTF
TRBJ2-3 | many | TRBV3-1 | NA | TGTGCCAGCAGCCAATACGTGGGGGATAGGGATACGCAGTATTTT | CASSQYVGDRDTQYF
TRBJ1-5 | many | TRBV30 | NA | TGTGCCTGGAGTGTACTCGGGGATAGCAATCAGCCCCAGCATTTT | CAWSVLGDSNQPQHF
TRBJ2-1 | NA | TRBV30 | NA | TGTGCCCGGAGTGATCAGGACAAGCAGTTCTTC | CARSDQDKQFF
TRBJ2-7 | NA | TRBV14 | NA | TGTGCCAGCAGCCAAGACGGGTTGAGGTACGAGCAGTACTTC | CASSQDGLRYEQYF
TRBJ2-5 | few | TRBV10-3 | NA | TGTGCCATCAGTGTTGCAGTCGAAGAGACCCAGTACTTC | CAISVAVEETQYF
TRBJ2-5 | NA | TRBV5-1 | TRBD1 | TGCGCCAGCAGCTGGGAGACAGGGTTGGAAGAGACCCAGTACTTC | CASSWETGLEETQYF
TRBJ2-3 | few | TRBV7-2 | TRBD1 | TGTGCCAGCATAAAGGACAGGGCGGGAGATACGCAGTATTTT | CASIKDRAGDTQYF
TRBJ1-3 | few | TRBV3-1 | NA | TGTGCCAGCAGCCCCCCGAGGACCAATGTCAAGACTGGAAACACCATATATTTT | CASSPPRTNVKTGNTIYF
TRBJ1-2 | many | TRBV12-3/TRBV12-4 | TRBD1 | TGTGCCAGCAGCCCAGGACAGGTCTACTATGGCTACACCTTC | CASSPGQVYYGYTF
TRBJ2-1 | NA | TRBV7-9 | NA | TGTGCCAGCAGCTTAGTCGGGGGTCCATGGCAGTTCTTC | CASSLVGGPWQFF
TRBJ2-1 | NA | TRBV20-1 | NA | TGCAGTGCTAGAGATTTCGTAGGGCTGAATGAGCAGTTCTTC | CSARDFVGLNEQFF
TRBJ2-6 | NA | TRBV7-9 | NA | TGTGCCAGCGTCGAGGGGAATCACTCTGGGGCCAACGTCCTGACTTTC | CASVEGNHSGANVLTF
TRBJ2-5 | many | TRBV7-2 | TRBD2 | TGTGCCAGCAGCTCCGGCGGGAGGTTTCATGAGACCCAGTACTTC | CASSSGGRFHETQYF
TRBJ1-2 | NA | TRBV12-3/TRBV12-4 | NA | TGTGCCAGCAGTTTTGGGCGCGGGCGTTTTAAGGGCTACACCTTC | CASSFGRGRFKGYTF
TRBJ1-1 | once | TRBV7-6 | NA | TGTGCCAGCAGCCCAGGGACGGAGATGAACACTGAAGCTTTCTTT | CASSPGTEMNTEAFF
TRBJ2-7 | NA | TRBV29-1 | NA | TGCAGCGTTGCGGACAGTAGGATGGGGGACGAGCAGTACTTC | CSVADSRMGDEQYF
TRBJ1-2 | once | TRBV6-5 | NA | TGTGCCAGCAGTTACGACGGCGGTTTTAACTATGGCTACACCTTC | CASSYDGGFNYGYTF
TRBJ1-3 | few | TRBV12-5 | NA | TGTGCTAGTGGTCTGCTGTTAGGCGGGAACTCTGGAAACACCATATATTTT | CASGLLLGGNSGNTIYF
TRBJ1-4 | many | TRBV18 | NA | TGTGCCAGCTCACGAGACGCTGCAACTAATGAAAAACTGTTTTTT | CASSRDAATNEKLFF
TRBJ2-3 | many | TRBV27 | TRBD2 | TGTGCCAGCAGACACCAAGCGGGGTTAAGCACAGATACGCAGTATTTT | CASRHQAGLSTDTQYF
TRBJ2-2 | NA | TRBV4-1 | NA | TGCGCCATCAGGACAATTCCGAACACCGGGGAGCTGTTTTTT | CAIRTIPNTGELFF
TRBJ2-1 | few | TRBV7-3 | TRBD2 | TGTGCCAGCAGCCCGACTAGCGGGGGGGCGATCTACAATGAGCAGTTCTTC | CASSPTSGGAIYNEQFF
TRBJ1-4 | few | TRBV12-3/TRBV12-4 | NA | TGTGCCAGCAGTCTCTCGAGGAGGGCCTTTACCGAAAAACTGTTTTTT | CASSLSRRAFTEKLFF
TRBJ1-5 | NA | TRBV25-1 | TRBD1 | TGTGCCAGCAGTGAATGGGGAGGGGGCGAGCCCCAGCATTTT | CASSEWGGGEPQHF
TRBJ2-1 | NA | TRBV19 | NA | TGTGCCAGTAGCATAGGGGGGGCCTACAATGAGCAGTTCTTC | CASSIGGAYNEQFF
TRBJ1-2 | many | TRBV12-3/TRBV12-4 | TRBD1 | TGTGCCAGCAGTCCCCAGGACAGGACGGACTATGGCTACACCTTC | CASSPQDRTDYGYTF
TRBJ2-3 | NA | TRBV10-1 | NA | TGCGCCAGCAGTGTAAGACTAGGCACAGATACGCAGTATTTT | CASSVRLGTDTQYF
TRBJ2-3 | NA | TRBV4-1 | NA | TGCGCCACCTCATCTGGGGGGCGGGTCACAGATACGCAGTATTTT | CATSSGGRVTDTQYF
TRBJ2-6 | NA | TRBV12-3/TRBV12-4 | NA | TGTGCCAGCAGAATACCGGGGGCCAACGTCCTGACTTTC | CASRIPGANVLTF
TRBJ2-2 | few | TRBV6-1 | TRBD2 | TGTGCCAGCAGTGCCTCTAGCGGACTAAACACCGGGGAGCTGTTTTTT | CASSASSGLNTGELFF
TRBJ1-1 | few | TRBV19 | NA | TGTGCCAGTCGGTGGAACACTGAAGCTTTCTTT | CASRWNTEAFF
TRBJ2-5 | NA | TRBV20-1 | NA | TGCAGTGCCCCCCTAACGGTGGGTTGGCAAGAGACCCAGTACTTC | CSAPLTVGWQETQYF
TRBJ1-3 | NA | TRBV12-3/TRBV12-4 | NA | TGTGCCAGCAGTCAGATCATAACCACCATATATTTT | CASSQIITTIYF
TRBJ2-1 | NA | TRBV7-8 | NA | TGTGCCAGCAGCCTTCGAGTCTACAATGAGCAGTTCTTC | CASSLRVYNEQFF
TRBJ1-1 | many | TRBV6-1 | NA | TGTGCCAGCAGTGAAGCGTTCGGGACGGCTAGTGAAGCTTTCTTT | CASSEAFGTASEAFF
TRBJ1-1 | many | TRBV10-3 | NA | TGTGCCACCCTTCGGGGGGGCGAGGGGAACACTGAAGCTTTCTTT | CATLRGGEGNTEAFF
TRBJ1-2 | many | TRBV6-1 | NA | TGTGCCAGCAGTGAAGTTGGGACCAAGAGCGCCTATGGCTACACCTTC | CASSEVGTKSAYGYTF
TRBJ1-1 | many | TRBV20-1 | NA | TGCAGTGCCCGAGAGGGCAGGGCCAACACTGAAGCTTTCTTT | CSAREGRANTEAFF
TRBJ1-5 | NA | TRBV19 | NA | TGTGCCAGTAGTATTGGGGGAGAAGGCAATCAGCCCCAGCATTTT | CASSIGGEGNQPQHF
TRBJ1-1 | few | TRBV20-1 | TRBD1 | TGCAGTGCTCGGGACAGGAAGAGGTTAACTGAAGCTTTCTTT | CSARDRKRLTEAFF
TRBJ1-1 | NA | TRBV6-2/TRBV6-3 | NA | TGTGCCAGCAGCGGAACAGGGCGGGAAGCTTTCTTT | CASSGTGREAFF
TRBJ1-2 | many | TRBV29-1 | NA | TGCAGCGTTGAATCCCGAGGGGGCTATGGCTACACCTTC | CSVESRGGYGYTF
TRBJ2-7 | many | TRBV6-2/TRBV6-3 | NA | TGTGCCAGCAGTTACTCGAAGGAGGGGCTCAACGAGCAGTACTTC | CASSYSKEGLNEQYF
TRBJ1-1 | many | TRBV20-1 | NA | TGCAGTGCTCAAGAGGGGGTTGAAGAAGCTTTCTTT | CSAQEGVEEAFF
TRBJ2-5 | NA | TRBV11-3 | TRBD1 | TGTGCCAGCAGCACGGGGGACAGGGTGCAAGAGACCCAGTACTTC | CASSTGDRVQETQYF
TRBJ2-3 | many | TRBV12-3/TRBV12-4 | TRBD2 | TGTGCTAGCACGCGGACTAGCGGGGCCGATACGCAGTATTTT | CASTRTSGADTQYF
TRBJ1-6 | few | TRBV9 | NA | TGTGCCAGCAGCGTAGTCCCAGACAGCTACTCACCCCTCCACTTT | CASSVVPDSYSPLHF
TRBJ2-3 | NA | TRBV6-1 | NA | TGTGCCAGCAGCCCCAGACTAGGGGCCCTTCGTGCTAGCACAGATACGCAGTATTTT | CASSPRLGALRASTDTQYF
TRBJ2-7 | NA | TRBV6-1 | TRBD1 | TGTGCCAGCAGTCGCGGGACAGGGCTCTCCTACGAGCAGTACTTC | CASSRGTGLSYEQYF
TRBJ2-1 | few | TRBV7-9 | NA | TGTGCCAGCAGAAACACAGTTTCCTACAATGAGCAGTTCTTC | CASRNTVSYNEQFF
TRBJ1-1 | NA | TRBV7-9 | NA | TGTGCCATGAATGGACAGAGCTCTGAAGCTTTCTTT | CAMNGQSSEAFF
TRBJ1-3 | NA | TRBV6-1 | NA | TGTGCCAGCAGCTCGGCGGGGGCGCGGGGAAACACCATATATTTT | CASSSAGARGNTIYF
TRBJ2-1 | few | TRBV7-2 | TRBD1 | TGTGCCAGCAGCTGGGGCGGGACAGGGGAAAGGTACAATGAGCAGTTCTTC | CASSWGGTGERYNEQFF